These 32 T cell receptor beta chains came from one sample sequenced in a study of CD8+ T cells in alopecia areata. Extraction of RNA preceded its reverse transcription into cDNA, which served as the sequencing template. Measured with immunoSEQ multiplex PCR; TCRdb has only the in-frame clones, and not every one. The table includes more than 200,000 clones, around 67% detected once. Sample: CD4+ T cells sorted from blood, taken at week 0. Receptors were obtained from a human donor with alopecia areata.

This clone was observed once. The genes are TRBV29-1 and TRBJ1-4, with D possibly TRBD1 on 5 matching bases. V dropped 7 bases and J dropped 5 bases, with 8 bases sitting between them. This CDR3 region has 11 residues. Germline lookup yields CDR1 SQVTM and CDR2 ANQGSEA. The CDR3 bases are TGCAGCGCGACAGAAAATGAAAAACTGTTTTTT. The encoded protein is CSATENEKLFF. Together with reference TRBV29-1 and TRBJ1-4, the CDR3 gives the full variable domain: SAVISQKPSRDICQRGTSLTIQCQVDSQVTMMFWYRQQPGQSLTLIATANQGSEATYESGFVIDKFPISRPNLTFSTLTVSNMSPEDSSIYLCSATENEKLFFGSGTQLSVL.

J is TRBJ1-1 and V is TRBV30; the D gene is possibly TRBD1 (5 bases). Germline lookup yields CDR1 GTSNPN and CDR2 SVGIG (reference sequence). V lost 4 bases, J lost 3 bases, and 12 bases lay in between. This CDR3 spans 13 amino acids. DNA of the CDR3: TGTGCCTGGACCAAAAGGGGTGACACTGAAGCTTTCTTT. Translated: CAWTKRGDTEAFF.

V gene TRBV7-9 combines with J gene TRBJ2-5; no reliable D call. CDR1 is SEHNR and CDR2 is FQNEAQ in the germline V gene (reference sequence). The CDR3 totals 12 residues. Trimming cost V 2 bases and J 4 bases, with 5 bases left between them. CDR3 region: CASSLLVETQYF. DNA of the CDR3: TGTGCCAGCAGCTTATTGGTAGAGACCCAGTACTTC.

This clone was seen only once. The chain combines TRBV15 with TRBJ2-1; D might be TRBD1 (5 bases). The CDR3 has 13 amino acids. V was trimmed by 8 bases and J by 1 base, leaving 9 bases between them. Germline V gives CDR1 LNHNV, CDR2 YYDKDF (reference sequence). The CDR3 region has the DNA TGTGCCACCCAGGGCTTGTCCTACAATGAGCAGTTCTTC. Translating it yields CATQGLSYNEQFF.

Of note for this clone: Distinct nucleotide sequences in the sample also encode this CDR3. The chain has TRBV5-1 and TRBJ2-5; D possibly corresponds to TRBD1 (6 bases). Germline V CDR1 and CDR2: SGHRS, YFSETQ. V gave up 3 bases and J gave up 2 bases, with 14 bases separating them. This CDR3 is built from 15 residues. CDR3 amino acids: CASSSQPGQQETQYF. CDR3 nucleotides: TGCGCCAGCAGCTCCCAACCGGGACAACAAGAGACCCAGTACTTC.

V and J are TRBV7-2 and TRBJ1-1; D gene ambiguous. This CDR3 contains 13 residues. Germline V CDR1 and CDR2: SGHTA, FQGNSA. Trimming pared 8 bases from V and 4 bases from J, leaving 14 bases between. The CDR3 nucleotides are TGTGCCAGCCGTTTAAGGCCAAGCACTGAAGCTTTCTTT. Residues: CASRLRPSTEAFF.

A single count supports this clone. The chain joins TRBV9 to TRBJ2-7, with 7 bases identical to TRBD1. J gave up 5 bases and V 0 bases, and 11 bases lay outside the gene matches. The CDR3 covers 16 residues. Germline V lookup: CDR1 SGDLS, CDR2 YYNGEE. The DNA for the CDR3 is TGTGCCAGCAGCGTAGGGTCTAGGACAGGACCCCACGAGCAGTACTTC. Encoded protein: CASSVGSRTGPHEQYF.

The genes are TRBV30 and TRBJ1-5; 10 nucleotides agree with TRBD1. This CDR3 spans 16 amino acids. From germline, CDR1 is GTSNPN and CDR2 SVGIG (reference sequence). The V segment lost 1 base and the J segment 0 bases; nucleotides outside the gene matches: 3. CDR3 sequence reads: CAWSAGQGVSNQPQHF. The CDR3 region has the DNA TGTGCCTGGAGTGCCGGACAGGGGGTTAGCAATCAGCCCCAGCATTTT.

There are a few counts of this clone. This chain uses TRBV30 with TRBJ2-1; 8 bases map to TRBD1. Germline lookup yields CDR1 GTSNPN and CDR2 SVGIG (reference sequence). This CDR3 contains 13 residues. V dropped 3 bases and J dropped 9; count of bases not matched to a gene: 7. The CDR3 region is CAWSRTGPGEQFF. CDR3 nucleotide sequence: TGTGCCTGGAGCCGGACAGGGCCCGGTGAGCAGTTCTTC.

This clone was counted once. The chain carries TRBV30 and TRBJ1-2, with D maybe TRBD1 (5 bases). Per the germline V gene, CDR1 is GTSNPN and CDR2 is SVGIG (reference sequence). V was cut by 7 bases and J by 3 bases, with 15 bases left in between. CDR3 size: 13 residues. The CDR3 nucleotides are TGTGCCTTTTCATGGGACGGATACTATGGCTACACCTTC. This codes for CAFSWDGYYGYTF. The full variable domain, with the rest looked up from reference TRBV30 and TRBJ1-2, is SQTIHQWPATLVQPVGSPLSLECTVEGTSNPNLYWYRQAAGRGLQLLFYSVGIGQISSEVPQNLSASRPQDRQFILSSKKLLLSDSGFYLCAFSWDGYYGYTFGSGTRLTVV.

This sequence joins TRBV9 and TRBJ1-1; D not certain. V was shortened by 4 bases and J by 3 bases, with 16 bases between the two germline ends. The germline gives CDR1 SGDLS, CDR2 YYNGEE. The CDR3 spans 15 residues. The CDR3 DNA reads TGTGCCAGCAGCCCCGAAGCCCGGCGGGACACTGAAGCTTTCTTT. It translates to CASSPEARRDTEAFF. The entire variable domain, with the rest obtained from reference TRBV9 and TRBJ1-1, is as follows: DSGVTQTPKHLITATGQRVTLRCSPRSGDLSVYWYQQSLDQGLQFLIQYYNGEERAKGNILERFSAQQFPDLHSELNLSSLELGDSALYFCASSPEARRDTEAFFGQGTRLTVV.

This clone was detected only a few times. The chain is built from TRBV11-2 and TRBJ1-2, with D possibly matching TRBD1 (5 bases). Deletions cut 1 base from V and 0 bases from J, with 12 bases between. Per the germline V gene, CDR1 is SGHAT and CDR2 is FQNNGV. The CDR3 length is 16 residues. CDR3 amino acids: CASSLAGVQANYGYTF. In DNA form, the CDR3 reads TGTGCCAGCAGCTTAGCGGGGGTCCAGGCTAACTATGGCTACACCTTC.

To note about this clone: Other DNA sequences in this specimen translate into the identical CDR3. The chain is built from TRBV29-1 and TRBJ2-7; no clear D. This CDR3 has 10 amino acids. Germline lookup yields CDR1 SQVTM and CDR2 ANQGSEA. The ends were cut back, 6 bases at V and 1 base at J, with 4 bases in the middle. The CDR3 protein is CSVRSYEQYF. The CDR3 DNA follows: TGCAGCGTCCGATCCTACGAGCAGTACTTC.

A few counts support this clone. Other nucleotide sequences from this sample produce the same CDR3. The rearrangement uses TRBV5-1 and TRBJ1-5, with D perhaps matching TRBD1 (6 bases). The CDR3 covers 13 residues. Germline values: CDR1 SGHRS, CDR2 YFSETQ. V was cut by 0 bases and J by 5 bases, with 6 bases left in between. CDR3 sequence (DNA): TGCGCCAGCAGCTTGGACAGGGATCAGCCCCAGCATTTT. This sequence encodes CASSLDRDQPQHF.

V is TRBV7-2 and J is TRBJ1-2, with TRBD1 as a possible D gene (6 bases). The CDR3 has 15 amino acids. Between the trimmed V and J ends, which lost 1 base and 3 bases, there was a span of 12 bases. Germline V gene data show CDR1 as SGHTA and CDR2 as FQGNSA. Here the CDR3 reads CASSLEPGEDYGYTF. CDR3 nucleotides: TGTGCCAGCAGCTTAGAACCAGGGGAAGACTATGGCTACACCTTC. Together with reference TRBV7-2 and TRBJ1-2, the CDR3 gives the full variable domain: GAGVSQSPSNKVTEKGKDVELRCDPISGHTALYWYRQSLGQGLEFLIYFQGNSAPDKSGLPSDRFSAERTGGSVSTLTIQRTQQEDSAVYLCASSLEPGEDYGYTFGSGTRLTVV.

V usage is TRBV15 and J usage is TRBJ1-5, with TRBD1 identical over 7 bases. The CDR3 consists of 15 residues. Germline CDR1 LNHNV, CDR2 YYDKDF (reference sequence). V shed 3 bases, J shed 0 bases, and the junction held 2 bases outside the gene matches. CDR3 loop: CATSRTGYSNQPQHF. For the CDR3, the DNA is TGTGCCACCAGCAGGACAGGGTATAGCAATCAGCCCCAGCATTTT. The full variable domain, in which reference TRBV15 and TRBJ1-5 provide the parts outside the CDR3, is DAMVIQNPRYQVTQFGKPVTLSCSQTLNHNVMYWYQQKSSQAPKLLFHYYDKDFNNEADTPDNFQSRRPNTSFCFLDIRSPGLGDTAMYLCATSRTGYSNQPQHFGDGTRLSIL.

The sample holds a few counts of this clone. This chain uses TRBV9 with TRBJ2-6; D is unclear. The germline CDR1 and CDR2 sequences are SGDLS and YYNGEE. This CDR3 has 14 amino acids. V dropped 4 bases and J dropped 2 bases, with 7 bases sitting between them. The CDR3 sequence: CASSPRTGANVLTF. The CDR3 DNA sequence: TGTGCCAGCAGCCCCAGAACTGGGGCCAACGTCCTGACTTTC.

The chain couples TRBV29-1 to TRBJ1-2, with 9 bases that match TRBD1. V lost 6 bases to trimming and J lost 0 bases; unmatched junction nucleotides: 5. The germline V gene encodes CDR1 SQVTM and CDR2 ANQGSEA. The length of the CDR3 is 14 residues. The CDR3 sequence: CSVRDRDPNYGYTF. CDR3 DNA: TGCAGCGTGAGGGACAGGGACCCTAACTATGGCTACACCTTC.

The CDR3 protein is CSVGPASGHTDTQYF. CDR3 nucleotide sequence: TGCAGCGTTGGGCCGGCTAGCGGCCACACAGATACGCAGTATTTT. The chain employs TRBV29-1 and TRBJ2-3; 7 bases agree with TRBD2. In germline, CDR1 is SQVTM, CDR2 ANQGSEA. V dropped 4 bases and J dropped 2; count of bases not matched to a gene: 9. There are 15 residues in the CDR3.

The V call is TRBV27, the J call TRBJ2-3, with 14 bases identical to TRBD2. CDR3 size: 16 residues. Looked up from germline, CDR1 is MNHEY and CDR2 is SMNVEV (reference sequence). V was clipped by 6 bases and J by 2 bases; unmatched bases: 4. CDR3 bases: TGTGCCAGCAGATGGACTAGCGGGGGGTACACAGATACGCAGTATTTT. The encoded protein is CASRWTSGGYTDTQYF.

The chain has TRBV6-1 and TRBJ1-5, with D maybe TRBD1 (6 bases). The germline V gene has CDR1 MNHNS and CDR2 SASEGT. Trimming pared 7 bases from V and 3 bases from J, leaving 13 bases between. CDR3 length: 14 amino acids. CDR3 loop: CASTKRGFNQPQHF. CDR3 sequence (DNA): TGTGCCAGCACCAAAAGGGGGTTCAATCAGCCCCAGCATTTT.

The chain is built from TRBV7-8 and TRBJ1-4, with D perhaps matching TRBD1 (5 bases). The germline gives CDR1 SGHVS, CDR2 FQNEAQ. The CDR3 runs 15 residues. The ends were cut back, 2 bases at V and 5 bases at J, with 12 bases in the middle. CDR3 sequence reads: CASSLMGTENEKLFF. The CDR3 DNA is TGTGCCAGCAGCTTAATGGGGACTGAGAATGAAAAACTGTTTTTT.

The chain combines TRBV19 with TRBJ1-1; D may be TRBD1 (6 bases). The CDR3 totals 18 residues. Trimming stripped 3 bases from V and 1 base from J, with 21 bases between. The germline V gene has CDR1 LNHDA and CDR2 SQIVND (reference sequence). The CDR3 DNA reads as TGTGCCAGTAGTATGGGGGCCTTGGACGGGTGGAGGAACACTGAAGCTTTCTTT. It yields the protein CASSMGALDGWRNTEAFF.

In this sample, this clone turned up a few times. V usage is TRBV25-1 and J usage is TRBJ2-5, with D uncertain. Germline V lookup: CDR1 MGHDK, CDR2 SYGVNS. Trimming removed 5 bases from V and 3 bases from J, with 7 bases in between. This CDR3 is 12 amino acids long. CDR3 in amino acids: CASSRLEETQYF. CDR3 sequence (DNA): TGTGCCAGCAGTCGGCTGGAAGAGACCCAGTACTTC.

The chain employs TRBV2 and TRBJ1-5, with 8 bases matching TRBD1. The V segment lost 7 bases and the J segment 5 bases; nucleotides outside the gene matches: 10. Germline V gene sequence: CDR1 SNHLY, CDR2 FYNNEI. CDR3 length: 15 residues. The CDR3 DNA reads TGTGCCAGCATGAGGGGGACAGGTCATTATCAGCCCCAGCATTTT. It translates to CASMRGTGHYQPQHF.

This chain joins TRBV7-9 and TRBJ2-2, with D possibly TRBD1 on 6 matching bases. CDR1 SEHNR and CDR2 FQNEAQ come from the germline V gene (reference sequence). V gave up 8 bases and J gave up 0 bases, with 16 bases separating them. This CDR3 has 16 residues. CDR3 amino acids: CASPTGDTSNTGELFF. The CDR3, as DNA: TGTGCCAGCCCGACCGGGGACACATCGAACACCGGGGAGCTGTTTTTT.

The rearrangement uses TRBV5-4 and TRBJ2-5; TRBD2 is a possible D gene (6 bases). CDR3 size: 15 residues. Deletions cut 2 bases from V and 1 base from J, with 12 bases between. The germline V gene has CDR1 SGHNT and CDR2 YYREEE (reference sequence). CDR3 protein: CASSFRAGLQETQYF. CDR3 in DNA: TGTGCCAGCAGCTTTCGGGCGGGGCTCCAAGAGACCCAGTACTTC.

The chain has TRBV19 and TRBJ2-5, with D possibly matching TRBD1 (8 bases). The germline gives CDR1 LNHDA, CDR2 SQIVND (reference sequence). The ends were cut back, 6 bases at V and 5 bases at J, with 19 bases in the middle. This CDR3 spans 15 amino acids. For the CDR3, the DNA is TGTGCCAGTAGCCTCCTTGGACAGGGAGGGGAGACCCAGTACTTC. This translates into CASSLLGQGGETQYF.

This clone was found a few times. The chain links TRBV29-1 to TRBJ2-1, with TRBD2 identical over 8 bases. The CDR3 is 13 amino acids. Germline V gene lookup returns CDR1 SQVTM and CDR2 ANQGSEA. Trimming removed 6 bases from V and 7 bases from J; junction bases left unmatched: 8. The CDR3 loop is CSVAGATGNEQFF. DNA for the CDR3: TGCAGCGTAGCGGGGGCAACGGGGAATGAGCAGTTCTTC.

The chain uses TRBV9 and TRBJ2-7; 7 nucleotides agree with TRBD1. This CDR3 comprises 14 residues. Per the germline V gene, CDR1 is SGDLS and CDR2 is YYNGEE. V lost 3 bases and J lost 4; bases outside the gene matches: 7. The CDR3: CASSATGTAYEQYF. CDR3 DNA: TGTGCCAGCAGCGCTACCGGGACAGCGTACGAGCAGTACTTC.

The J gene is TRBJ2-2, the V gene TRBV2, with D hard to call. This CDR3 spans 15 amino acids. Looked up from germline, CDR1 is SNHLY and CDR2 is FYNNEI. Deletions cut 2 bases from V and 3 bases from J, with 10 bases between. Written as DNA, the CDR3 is TGTGCCAGCAGTGAAAACGGATTACACACCGGGGAGCTGTTTTTT. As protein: CASSENGLHTGELFF.

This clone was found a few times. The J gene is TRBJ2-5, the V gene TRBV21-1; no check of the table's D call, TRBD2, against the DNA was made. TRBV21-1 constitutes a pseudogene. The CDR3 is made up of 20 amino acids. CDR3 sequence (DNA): TGTGCCAGCAGCTTACCCCGACTAGCGGGGGGCCGGCACTCCCAAGAGACCCAGTACTTC. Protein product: CASSLPRLAGGRHSQETQYF.